These T cell receptor beta chains were read from a single sample in a study of blood T cell repertoires in COVID-19. The protocol was immunoSEQ multiplex PCR, while the TCRdb copy is restricted to in-frame clones and leaves out a portion. This table has approximately 220,000 clones, about 88% appearing once. Sequencing used PBMCs or T cells enriched from blood (not recorded which). The receptors were sampled from a woman aged 30 to 39 who had recovered from COVID-19. Each CDR3 is given with its conserved first and last residue. The order of the fields is V gene, J gene, clone size, D gene, CDR3 DNA, CDR3 protein. The D gene is left open where the match is weak. Some rows have no size entry. The others give once, few or many, or a class for an expanded clone.

>TRBV12-3/TRBV12-4|TRBJ1-2|.|.
TGTGCCAGCAACAACGGGGGGGCTGGCTACACCTTC
CASNNGGAGYTF
>TRBV27|TRBJ2-3|.|TRBD2
TGTGCCAGCAGTTCGATTTCTAGCGGGCGTAGCACAGATACGCAGTATTTT
CASSSISSGRSTDTQYF
>TRBV19|TRBJ1-3|.|TRBD1
TGTGCCAGTAAAGGGACAGGAGATGGAAACACCATATATTTT
CASKGTGDGNTIYF
>TRBV4-3|TRBJ1-6|.|.
TGCGCCAGCAGCCAATCCGGGGCGGGGGGCTTTTCACCCCTCCACTTT
CASSQSGAGGFSPLHF
>TRBV5-8|TRBJ2-5|.|TRBD2
TGTGCCAGCAGCGCGGGGGGACTAGCGCCTCAAGAGACCCAGTACTTC
CASSAGGLAPQETQYF
>TRBV5-6|TRBJ2-7|.|TRBD2
TGTGCCAGCAGCTTGGTCCCCTGGGAGGGCTACGAGCAGTACTTC
CASSLVPWEGYEQYF
>TRBV5-4|TRBJ2-5|.|TRBD2
TGTGCCAGCAGCGGATCACGGGGGGGCATTTCAGAGACCCAGTACTTC
CASSGSRGGISETQYF
>TRBV13|TRBJ2-1|few|.
TGTGCCAGCAGCCTAACAACTAGGGTCGGTGAGCAGTTCTTC
CASSLTTRVGEQFF
>TRBV3-1/TRBV3-2|TRBJ1-2|once|.
TGTGCCAGCAGCTCTGAGTGGGCCGCTAACTATGGCTACACCTTC
CASSSEWAANYGYTF
>TRBV7-2|TRBJ2-5|.|TRBD2
TGTGCCAGCAGCCCTAGCGGGGGTGGTGCGACCCAGTACTTC
CASSPSGGGATQYF
>TRBV1|TRBJ2-4|.|.
TGCACCAGCAGCCTCCCGGGACTAGCCAAAAACATTCAGTACTTC
CTSSLPGLAKNIQYF
>TRBV5-4|TRBJ1-2|.|.
TGTGCCAGCAGCTTTACGGGGGAAGATGGCTACACCTTC
CASSFTGEDGYTF
>TRBV9|TRBJ1-6|.|TRBD1
TGTGCCAGCAGTCCACAGGGGGCCGGTACCTCACCCCTCCACTTT
CASSPQGAGTSPLHF
>TRBV9|TRBJ2-1|.|TRBD2
TGTGCCAGCACCCCTTCGGGTAGCGGGGGCAATGAGCAGTTCTTC
CASTPSGSGGNEQFF
>TRBV2|TRBJ1-5|once|.
TGTGCCAGCCACGAGGTCAGGGATCAGCCCCAGCATTTT
CASHEVRDQPQHF
>TRBV6-1|TRBJ1-5|.|.
TGTGCCAGCAGTGTGGGGGCAGGGTTGGGGCATCAGCCCCAGCATTTT
CASSVGAGLGHQPQHF
>TRBV19|TRBJ1-2|.|.
TGTGCCAGTAGTATATCGGGGACATCCTATGGCTACACCTTC
CASSISGTSYGYTF
>TRBV3-1/TRBV3-2|TRBJ1-1|.|TRBD1
TGTGCCAGCAGCCAGGGACAGCCTGGGGAAGCTTTCTTT
CASSQGQPGEAFF
>TRBV9|TRBJ1-1|once|TRBD1
TGTGCCAGCAGCGGGGACAGAATGAACACTGAAGCTTTCTTT
CASSGDRMNTEAFF
>TRBV7-2|TRBJ2-5|once|.
TGTGCCAGCAGCTTATATAACAGCCAAGAGACCCAGTACTTC
CASSLYNSQETQYF
>TRBV19|TRBJ2-7|.|TRBD1
TGTGCCAGTAGTAAGGACAGGGAAGGGACCTACGAGCAGTACTTC
CASSKDREGTYEQYF
>TRBV11-3|TRBJ1-6|.|.
TGTGCCAGCAGCTTAAGGGTTCCAGGGAAGGTGTCACCCCTCCACTTT
CASSLRVPGKVSPLHF
>TRBV4-1|TRBJ2-5|.|TRBD1
TGCGCCAGCAGCCAAGTCTTCCCCGACAGGGTCATTCGGATATCGAACTTC
CASSQVFPDRVIRISNF
>TRBV10-1|TRBJ2-2|.|.
TGCGCCAGCAGTGAGTCCAGATACACCGGGGAGCTGTTTTTT
CASSESRYTGELFF
>TRBV7-7|TRBJ2-2|few|TRBD2
TGTGCTAGCAGCCCTAGCGGGGTCGCGGGCGGGGAGCTGTTTTTT
CASSPSGVAGGELFF
>TRBV25-1|TRBJ2-1|.|.
TGTGCCAGCAGTGTCCCGGGGTTAGTTTCCAATGAGCAGTTCTTC
CASSVPGLVSNEQFF
>TRBV15|TRBJ1-5|.|.
TGTGCCACCGCCCAAGAGGAGACAGACTATCAGCCCCAGCATTTT
CATAQEETDYQPQHF
>TRBV7-8|TRBJ1-5|.|TRBD1
TGTGCCAGCAGCTTGTCCGGGACAGGGCCTTATAGCAATCAGCCCCAGCATTTT
CASSLSGTGPYSNQPQHF
>TRBV5-1|TRBJ1-1|.|.
TGCGCCAGCAGCCCCCAGCGGCCGAACACTGAAGCTTTCTTT
CASSPQRPNTEAFF
>TRBV14|TRBJ1-2|.|TRBD1
TGTGCCAGCAGCCAAGGCTCCGGGACAGGGTTTCTTTTTGGCTACACCTTC
CASSQGSGTGFLFGYTF
>TRBV7-3|TRBJ2-1|once|TRBD2
TGTGCCAGCAGCTTAGCGGGGGGATTATACAATGAGCAGTTCTTC
CASSLAGGLYNEQFF
>TRBV10-3|TRBJ1-1|once|.
TGTGCCATCAGTGGGTGGGGGGACACTGAAGCTTTCTTT
CAISGWGDTEAFF
>TRBV6-2/TRBV6-3|TRBJ1-5|few|TRBD1
TGTGCCAGCAGTAAAGACAGGGAGCATCAGCCCCAGCATTTT
CASSKDREHQPQHF
>TRBV9|TRBJ2-1|.|.
TGTGCCAGCAGCGTAGCGGAGGGGTTCAACAATGAGCAGTTCTTC
CASSVAEGFNNEQFF
>TRBV6-2/TRBV6-3|TRBJ2-5|.|TRBD2
TGTGCCAGCAGTTACTCATGGGAGGGAGAGACCCAGTACTTC
CASSYSWEGETQYF
>TRBV9|TRBJ2-3|.|TRBD2
TGTGCCAGCAGCGTAGCTAGCGGGGCTAGCACAGATACGCAGTATTTT
CASSVASGASTDTQYF
>TRBV11-2|TRBJ2-3|.|.
TGTGCCAGCAGACTAGCCGATACGCAGTATTTT
CASRLADTQYF
>TRBV7-9|TRBJ1-2|few|.
TGTGCCAGCAGCTCCCTCCGGGAGCGGAGTCGAAACTATGGCTACACCTTC
CASSSLRERSRNYGYTF
>TRBV6-1|TRBJ2-3|.|.
TGTGCCAGCAGTGATCAGGGGGGCCTGATTTCAGATACGCAGTATTTT
CASSDQGGLISDTQYF
>TRBV4-1|TRBJ1-6|.|.
TGCGCCAGCAGCCAAGATCAAGGAGTGAGCTCCTATAATTCACCCCTCCACTTT
CASSQDQGVSSYNSPLHF
>TRBV18|TRBJ1-5|.|.
TGTGCCAGCTCACGAACCGGGTTTAGCAATCAGCCCCAGCATTTT
CASSRTGFSNQPQHF
>TRBV4-3|TRBJ1-3|.|.
TGCGCCAGCAGCCACAGAAACTCTGGAAACACCATATATTTT
CASSHRNSGNTIYF
>TRBV2|TRBJ1-4|.|TRBD1
TGTGCCAGCACTAATAACAGGGGTGGGGGTGAAAAACTGTTTTTT
CASTNNRGGGEKLFF
>TRBV7-2|TRBJ2-5|.|.
TGTGCCAGCAGCTTAGGTCTAGCAGAGACCCAGTACTTC
CASSLGLAETQYF
>TRBV7-9|TRBJ1-2|.|.
TGTGCCAGCAGCTCCCTACAGTATGGCTACACCTTC
CASSSLQYGYTF
>TRBV3-1/TRBV3-2|TRBJ1-5|few|.
TGTGCCAGCAGCTTGAGGCGGAGCAATCAGCCCCAGCATTTT
CASSLRRSNQPQHF
>TRBV9|TRBJ2-3|once|.
TGTGCCAGCAGCGGAGCGGAGGCTAGCACAGATACGCAGTATTTT
CASSGAEASTDTQYF
>TRBV14|TRBJ1-2|.|.
TGTGCCAGCAGCCAAAGACGGTCCCAGGGAGGCTACACCTTC
CASSQRRSQGGYTF
>TRBV7-9|TRBJ2-5|.|TRBD2
TGTGCCAGCACTCCCCAAGGACTAGCGGGGGGACACGAGACCCAGTACTTC
CASTPQGLAGGHETQYF
>TRBV4-1|TRBJ1-2|.|.
TGCGCCAGCAGCCAAGATCTGGAGGGGCGAAAATATTATGGCTACACCTTC
CASSQDLEGRKYYGYTF
>TRBV9|TRBJ2-2|.|TRBD2
TGTGCCAGCAGCGTAGCGGGAACTAGCGGGACCGGGGAGCTGTTTTTT
CASSVAGTSGTGELFF
>TRBV28|TRBJ2-7|.|TRBD1
TGTGCCAGCACCCAGGGACAGCTCTACGAGCAGTACTTC
CASTQGQLYEQYF